This T cell receptor (beta chain) was profiled in a study of blood T cell dynamics during melanoma immunotherapy. As to time point: pre-treatment baseline. TCRdb's table, derived via immunoSEQ multiplex PCR, lists solely in-frame clones and lacks some. Among approximately 23,000 clones listed, about 90% were seen once. Unmatched junction bases numbered 28, after V lost 4 bases and J lost 5 bases. Germline CDR1 LGHNA, CDR2 YNFKEQ. The CDR3 has 22 amino acids. The specimen comprised blood, sampled from a patient treated with checkpoint blockade. This receptor was taken from a human donor with melanoma. The chain has TRBV4-2 and TRBJ2-2; 7 bases line up with TRBD1. This CDR3 is CASSLNTIGSRRGPFATGELFF. DNA of the CDR3: TGTGCCAGCAGCCTCAACACAATTGGGAGTCGTAGGGGGCCGTTCGCGACCGGGGAGCTGTTTTTT.